The rows below give T cell receptor beta chains drawn from one sample of a study of blood T cell repertoires in COVID-19. TCRdb's table, derived via immunoSEQ multiplex PCR, lists solely in-frame clones and lacks some. The table lists roughly 250,000 clones, roughly four fifths of them singletons. The specimen sequenced was peripheral blood. The receptors stem from a woman of 80 years or more with acute or convalescent COVID-19. Both conserved end residues are part of each CDR3. Each record gives: clone size, D gene, V gene, J gene, CDR3 length, CDR3 protein, CDR3 DNA. The D gene is left open where the match is weak. Where a row states a size, it is once, few, many or the class of an expanded clone; other rows omit it.

clone size: NA; D gene: TRBD1; V gene: TRBV6-5; J gene: TRBJ1-6; CDR3 length: 15; CDR3 protein: CASSYEDRTNSPLHF; CDR3 DNA: TGTGCCAGCAGTTACGAGGACAGGACCAATTCACCCCTCCACTTT
clone size: NA; D gene: TRBD2; V gene: TRBV5-4; J gene: TRBJ2-7; CDR3 length: 15; CDR3 protein: CASSLEVAGRGEQYF; CDR3 DNA: TGTGCCAGCAGCTTGGAAGTCGCAGGGCGGGGGGAGCAGTACTTC
clone size: many; D gene: NA; V gene: TRBV3-1/TRBV3-2; J gene: TRBJ1-4; CDR3 length: 12; CDR3 protein: CASSQVSRVLFF; CDR3 DNA: TGTGCCAGCAGCCAAGTATCCAGGGTCCTGTTTTTT
clone size: NA; D gene: NA; V gene: TRBV5-1; J gene: TRBJ1-1; CDR3 length: 12; CDR3 protein: CASRGVNTEAFF; CDR3 DNA: TGCGCCAGCAGAGGGGTGAACACTGAAGCTTTCTTT
clone size: NA; D gene: TRBD2; V gene: TRBV5-1; J gene: TRBJ2-5; CDR3 length: 15; CDR3 protein: CASSIAGGRAETQYF; CDR3 DNA: TGCGCCAGCAGCATTGCGGGGGGCAGGGCAGAGACCCAGTACTTC
clone size: NA; D gene: NA; V gene: TRBV3-1/TRBV3-2; J gene: TRBJ1-1; CDR3 length: 13; CDR3 protein: CASSQGGVTEAFF; CDR3 DNA: TGTGCCAGCAGCCAAGGGGGGGTCACTGAAGCTTTCTTT
clone size: NA; D gene: TRBD1; V gene: TRBV30; J gene: TRBJ1-1; CDR3 length: 14; CDR3 protein: CAWSFTTGDTEAFF; CDR3 DNA: TGTGCCTGGAGTTTCACTACAGGGGACACTGAAGCTTTCTTT
clone size: NA; D gene: NA; V gene: TRBV5-1; J gene: TRBJ1-4; CDR3 length: 14; CDR3 protein: CASSLDREREKLFF; CDR3 DNA: TGCGCCAGCAGCTTGGACAGGGAGAGGGAAAAACTGTTTTTT
clone size: NA; D gene: NA; V gene: TRBV6-1; J gene: TRBJ1-4; CDR3 length: 12; CDR3 protein: CASSNGREKLFF; CDR3 DNA: TGTGCCAGCAGTAACGGTCGTGAAAAACTGTTTTTT
clone size: NA; D gene: TRBD2; V gene: TRBV19; J gene: TRBJ2-1; CDR3 length: 15; CDR3 protein: CASSPWTSGVNEQFF; CDR3 DNA: TGTGCCAGTAGTCCCTGGACTAGCGGGGTCAATGAGCAGTTCTTC